This record covers a single TCR delta chain. Its binding antigen is unknown. This could be a read error, since a much larger clone is one nucleotide away. Reads for this sample came from an Illumina MiSeq. Clone calls in TCRdb were regenerated from the public reads with CATT, after which identical DNA sequences shared one row. This sample has 4,000 or so delta-chain clones in its table, and 44% of those were observed once. Approximately 9% of the sample lies in the top ten. The germline V gene specifies GEAIGNYY as CDR1 and EKD as CDR2. The CDR3 has 18 amino acids, counting the end cysteine and phenylalanine. Solely the CDR3 DNA is kept, with 54 bases framed from the first base. The sample originates from a study of gamma-delta chains in newborns, infants, children (dated by TCRdb to between 2018 and 2020). For context, the study as a whole: According to the study title, microbial exposure causes polyclonal expansion of innate gammadelta T cells right after birth. How innate gammadelta T cell populations in human newborns were shaped by microbial exposure immediately after birth was investigated in the study.

The sequenced sample was blood, obtained at week 6. This receptor was identified in a child who was a newborn, infant or young child, either healthy, febrile or measles-vaccinated (not recorded which). The V and J genes are TRDV2 and TRDJ1; the central 11 bases match TRDD3. In nucleotides, the sequence is TGTGCCTGTGACACTCTACTGGGGGATAGCAGTGATACCGATAAACACATCTTT. Translated, it reads CACDTLLGDSSDTDKHIF.